One T cell receptor beta chain is described in this entry. This sample was included in a study of blood T cell repertoires in COVID-19. Study-level background: The study drew acute and convalescent COVID-19 samples from the United States, Italy and Spain. Sources were T cells, B-cell-depleted T cells, or PBMCs; the material itself was cDNA or gDNA.

Authors' methods: Researchers report that nucleated cell counts were estimated from reference gene primer amplification. Libraries were prepared by immunoSEQ multiplex PCR; TCRdb keeps only in-frame clonotypes and omits some of them. That table furnishes V, J and clone size, whereas the DNA furnished D and trimming. The table records fewer than 250,000 clones, around 85% of them present only once. Trimming stripped 3 bases from V and 2 bases from J, with 20 bases between. This CDR3 is 18 amino acids long. Germline V gene data show CDR1 as LNHDA and CDR2 as SQIVND (reference sequence). This clonotype originated in a woman aged 60-75 years with active or convalescent COVID-19. The chain links TRBV19 to TRBJ1-3, with a weak D call TRBD1 (5 bases). Sequenced sample: peripheral blood. CDR3 bases: TGTGCCAGTAGTATTGATGACCGCCAGGGATCGGCTGGAAACACCATATATTTT. This translates into CASSIDDRQGSAGNTIYF.